Here is one T cell receptor beta chain with its context. The antigen is unknown. This sample was taken from a study of cytomegalovirus exposure and HLA in healthy donors. Study-wide points: The productive fraction for most TCR beta V segments was about 87% or about 30% in an earlier analysis.

PCR primers comprised 60 Vbeta and 13 Jbeta primers. Here immunoSEQ multiplex PCR was the method, and the copy in TCRdb shows in-frame clones only, minus some. In the table there are more than 95,000 clones, roughly three quarters of which are singletons. CDR3 size: 15 residues. Germline V gene sequence: CDR1 KGHSY, CDR2 FQNENV. V dropped 6 bases and J dropped 4 bases, with 18 bases sitting between them. V gene TRBV16 combines with J gene TRBJ1-2; D not certain. Input material: PBMCs. This receptor was taken from a woman younger than 45 in good health and CMV-seronegative. Written as DNA, the CDR3 is TGTGCCAGCAGTGGAATGAGGGCTGAAAGCTATGGCTACACCTTC. Its translation is CASSGMRAESYGYTF.